The 8 T cell receptor beta chains presented below share a single source sample, sequenced in a study of cytomegalovirus exposure and HLA in healthy donors. PCR employed 60 Vbeta and 13 Jbeta primers. TCRdb's copy holds only in-frame clones and misses some; the assay was immunoSEQ multiplex PCR. The table lists some 45,000 clones, approximately 72% of them singletons. What was sequenced was PBMCs. All receptors come from a woman under 40 in good health and CMV-seronegative.

The chain couples TRBV5-4 to TRBJ2-3, with D perhaps TRBD1 (7 bases). This CDR3 contains 14 residues. Trimming shortened V by 7 bases and J by 2 bases, and 14 bases separated the two germline ends. Per germline, CDR1 SGHNT and CDR2 YYREEE (reference sequence). CDR3 sequence reads: CASGGDSYTDTQYF. CDR3 coding DNA: TGTGCCAGCGGCGGGGACAGTTACACAGATACGCAGTATTTT.

This clone appeared a few times. The chain joins TRBV18 to TRBJ2-5; a weak D match, TRBD1 (6 bases). CDR3 length: 16 amino acids. Per the germline V gene, CDR1 is KGHSH and CDR2 is LQKENI. V was cut by 3 bases and J by 2 bases, with 16 bases left in between. CDR3 amino acids: CASSPTHGQTQETQYF. CDR3 in DNA: TGTGCCAGCTCACCTACACACGGACAGACTCAAGAGACCCAGTACTTC.

The rearrangement uses TRBV7-2 and TRBJ1-5; 7 positions agree with TRBD1. This CDR3 spans 16 amino acids. The V and J ends lost 2 bases and 0 bases, in that order; junction bases with no gene match: 4. The germline CDR1 and CDR2 sequences are SGHTA and FQGNSA. Here the CDR3 DNA reads TGTGCCAGCAGCTTATCAGGGGGGTATAGCAATCAGCCCCAGCATTTT. Its protein product is CASSLSGGYSNQPQHF.

The rearrangement uses TRBV7-9 and TRBJ2-2, with 7 bases that match TRBD2. V shed 2 bases and J 6 bases; nucleotides not matched to a gene: 6. The V gene's germline CDR1 is SEHNR and CDR2 FQNEAQ (reference sequence). The CDR3 is 15 amino acids. The CDR3: CASSLMRLAPGELFF. The CDR3, as DNA: TGTGCCAGCAGCTTAATGAGACTAGCCCCCGGGGAGCTGTTTTTT.

The chain couples TRBV28 to TRBJ1-5; 7 nucleotides match TRBD1. The germline CDR1 and CDR2 sequences are MDHEN and SYDVKM. V dropped 6 bases and J dropped 7; count of bases not matched to a gene: 12. The CDR3 spans 15 residues. The CDR3 protein is CASSPTGDAGQPQHF. DNA for the CDR3: TGTGCCAGCAGCCCAACAGGGGACGCAGGGCAGCCCCAGCATTTT.

CDR3 DNA sequence: TGTGCCAGCAGTTCGGGATACAGGGCCTCCAACTATGGCTACACCTTC. Translated, it gives CASSSGYRASNYGYTF. V gene TRBV6-5 combines with J gene TRBJ1-2, with a weak D call TRBD1 (6 bases). Germline V lookup: CDR1 MNHEY, CDR2 SVGAGI. This CDR3 is built from 16 residues. The V end was cut by 4 bases, the J end by 2 bases, with 17 bases between.

The chain uses TRBV13 and TRBJ1-6; no firm D call. This CDR3 region has 12 residues. Trimming took 4 bases from V and 12 from J, leaving 10 bases between them. CDR1 PRHDT and CDR2 FYEKMQ come from the germline V gene (reference sequence). The CDR3 nucleotides are TGTGCCAGCAGCTCTACCTCGGGACCCCTCCACTTT. Translation gives CASSSTSGPLHF.

The chain uses TRBV2 and TRBJ1-1; D might be TRBD1 (6 bases). Germline CDR1 and CDR2: SNHLY and FYNNEI. Deletions cut 6 bases from V and 1 base from J, with 15 bases between. The CDR3 loop spans 15 amino acids. The CDR3: CASRSNTQGNTEAFF. In nucleotides, the CDR3 is TGTGCCAGCAGATCCAATACACAGGGGAACACTGAAGCTTTCTTT. The whole variable domain, filled in from reference TRBV2 and TRBJ1-1, reads EPEVTQTPSHQVTQMGQEVILRCVPISNHLYFYWYRQILGQKVEFLVSFYNNEISEKSEIFDDQFSVERPDGSNFTLKIRSTKLEDSAMYFCASRSNTQGNTEAFFGQGTRLTVV.